This T cell receptor (beta chain) was recovered during a study of T cells expressing NK-cell markers. Study in general: Eight donors were sequenced, seven testing HCMV-seropositive and one testing seronegative.

TCRdb processed the 5' RACE reads again and assigns one entry to each CDR3 protein, with no DNA. Across about half a million distinct CDR3 sequences, the top ten clones capture almost 1.5% of the sample. Germline CDR1 SGHVS, CDR2 FQNEAQ. This CDR3 is 16 amino acids long. The receptor comes from a woman aged 45-65 years in good health. This chain joins TRBV7-8 and TRBJ2-2; TCRdb's D call, TRBD1, is unchecked because there is no DNA. Sequenced input: blood T cells: a sorted CD56 or NKG2C T cell subset, CD4+ or CD8+ T cells, or bulk PBMC T cells (not recorded which). CDR3 region: CASSPPIQGMVGELFF.